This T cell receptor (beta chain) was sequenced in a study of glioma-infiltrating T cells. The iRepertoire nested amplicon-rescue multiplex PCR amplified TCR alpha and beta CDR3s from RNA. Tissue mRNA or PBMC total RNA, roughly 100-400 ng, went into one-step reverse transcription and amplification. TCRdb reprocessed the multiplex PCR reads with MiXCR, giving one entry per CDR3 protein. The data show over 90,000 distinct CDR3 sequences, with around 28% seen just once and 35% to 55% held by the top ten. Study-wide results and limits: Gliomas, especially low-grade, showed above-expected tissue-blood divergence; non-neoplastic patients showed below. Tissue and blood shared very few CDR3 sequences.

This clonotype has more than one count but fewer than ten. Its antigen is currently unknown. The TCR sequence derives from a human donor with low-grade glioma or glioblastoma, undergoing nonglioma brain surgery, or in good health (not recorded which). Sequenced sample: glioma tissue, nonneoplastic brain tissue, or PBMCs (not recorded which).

DNA of the CDR3: TGTGCCACCAGTGATTTGGGACAGGGGGCCACAGATACGCAGTATTTT. It encodes CATSDLGQGATDTQYF. The rearrangement links TRBV24-1 to TRBJ2-3; 11 nucleotides align to TRBD1. After removal of 0 bases from V and 2 bases from J, the junction contained 0 bases not matched to a gene. This CDR3 is 16 amino acids long. Germline CDR1 KGHDR, CDR2 SFDVKD.